The 21 T cell receptor beta chains in this list originate from one sample, sequenced in a study of T-cell reconstitution after alpha-beta-depleted transplantation in children. Construction of the TCRbeta library involved unique molecular identifiers. TCRdb fed the PCR reads into MiXCR, producing one record per CDR3 protein. This table holds about 200,000 distinct CDR3 sequences, 13% to 15% found once. The specimen was PBMCs from the stem cell graft donor, collected from the stem cell graft. The receptors derive from a human donor who donated a stem cell graft to a child with acute lymphoblastic leukemia.

This clonotype was found many times. The chain employs TRBV5-1 and TRBJ2-3; TRBD2 matches at 7 bases. Germline V CDR1 and CDR2: SGHRS, YFSETQ. J lost 4 bases, V lost 4 bases, and 0 bases had no gene match. The CDR3 covers 12 residues. CDR3 bases: TGCGCCAGCAGCCGGGGGGCAGATACGCAGTATTTT. The encoded protein is CASSRGADTQYF.

This clonotype came up many times. The J gene is TRBJ2-1, the V gene TRBV12-3 or TRBV12-4; D gene ambiguous. This CDR3 region has 12 residues. V lost 3 bases to trimming and J lost 8 bases, with 8 bases between them. The CDR3 region has the DNA TGTGCCAGCAGTTTCTGGAACCATGAGCAGTTCTTC. Amino acid sequence: CASSFWNHEQFF.

This clonotype was seen at least ten times. This chain links TRBV5-1 with TRBJ1-2; the D gene is possibly TRBD1 (5 bases). Trimming took 3 bases from V and 5 from J, leaving 17 bases between them. The CDR3 length is 15 residues. Germline V CDR1 and CDR2: SGHRS, YFSETQ. The CDR3: CASSSWDGTDYGYTF. In DNA, the CDR3 is TGCGCCAGCAGCTCCTGGGACGGGACTGATTATGGCTACACCTTC. Full variable domain (outside the CDR3, taken from reference TRBV5-1 and TRBJ1-2): KAGVTQTPRYLIKTRGQQVTLSCSPISGHRSVSWYQQTPGQGLQFLFEYFSETQRNKGNFPGRFSGRQFSNSRSEMNVSTLELGDSALYLCASSSWDGTDYGYTFGSGTRLTVV.

V and J are TRBV11-2 and TRBJ2-5; 7 nucleotides line up with TRBD2. Trimming at V came to 5 bases and at J to 3 bases, leaving 12 bases not matched to a gene. Germline CDR1 is SGHAT and CDR2 is FQNNGV. The CDR3 runs to 16 residues. The DNA for the CDR3 is TGTGCCAGCAGCCGGCGAGGGGCGGGAGCGGAAGAGACCCAGTACTTC. Translation gives CASSRRGAGAEETQYF.

This clonotype was observed at least ten times. The chain couples TRBV5-1 to TRBJ2-3; 14 bases agree with TRBD2. This CDR3 is 16 amino acids long. J lost 6 bases, V lost 3 bases, and 6 bases had no gene match. Germline V gene lookup returns CDR1 SGHRS and CDR2 YFSETQ. As DNA, the CDR3 is TGCGCCAGCAGCTGGGGGACTAGCGGGAGATCGGATACGCAGTATTTT. Translating gives CASSWGTSGRSDTQYF. The whole variable domain, filled in from reference TRBV5-1 and TRBJ2-3, reads KAGVTQTPRYLIKTRGQQVTLSCSPISGHRSVSWYQQTPGQGLQFLFEYFSETQRNKGNFPGRFSGRQFSNSRSEMNVSTLELGDSALYLCASSWGTSGRSDTQYFGPGTRLTVL.

This chain joins TRBV3-1 and TRBJ2-1, with 7 bases lining up with TRBD2. Germline values: CDR1 LGHDT, CDR2 YNNKEL (reference sequence). The CDR3 contains 15 residues. V lost 2 bases, J lost 6 bases, and 7 bases stayed unmatched. CDR3 loop: CASSQYLGGSNEQFF. The CDR3 DNA reads TGTGCCAGCAGCCAATACCTTGGCGGGAGCAATGAGCAGTTCTTC.

This clonotype was observed at least ten times. V is TRBV29-1 and J is TRBJ2-5; D not certain. The CDR3 is made up of 12 amino acids. Trimming stripped 3 bases from V and 5 bases from J, with 10 bases between. CDR1 SQVTM and CDR2 ANQGSEA come from the germline V gene. CDR3 protein: CSVDRATETQYF. CDR3 DNA sequence: TGCAGCGTTGATAGAGCGACCGAGACCCAGTACTTC.

There are many counts of this clonotype. The V gene is TRBV20-1, the J gene TRBJ2-7, with a weak D call TRBD1 (5 bases). V was clipped by 2 bases and J by 6 bases, with 17 bases between them. CDR1 is DFQATT and CDR2 is SNEGSKA in the germline V gene (reference sequence). This CDR3 is built from 14 residues. CDR3 DNA sequence: TGCAGTGCTAGATCCCCAGGGTTGTGGGGCGAGCAGTACTTC. Its protein product is CSARSPGLWGEQYF.

This clonotype was counted ten times or more. The V call is TRBV5-5, the J call TRBJ2-7; 9 bases map to TRBD1. Unmatched junction bases numbered 6, after V lost 0 bases and J lost 5 bases. The CDR3 has 15 amino acids. Germline lookup yields CDR1 SGHKS and CDR2 YYEKEE (reference sequence). CDR3 protein: CASSLEGQGLHEQYF. CDR3 nucleotides: TGTGCCAGCAGCTTGGAGGGACAGGGTCTGCACGAGCAGTACTTC.

This clonotype was found a few times. J is TRBJ2-4 and V is TRBV12-3 or TRBV12-4; D is possibly TRBD1 or TRBD2 (5 bases each). Trimming took off 5 bases at V and 1 base at J, with 12 bases between the two ends. CDR3 size: 15 residues. CDR3 sequence reads: CASSNLGEAKNIQYF. The CDR3 DNA sequence: TGTGCCAGCAGTAATCTGGGGGAGGCCAAAAACATTCAGTACTTC.

For this clonotype: A read error may be the cause here, since a much bigger clone is one base away. This chain connects TRBV27 to TRBJ2-1; D might be TRBD2 (6 bases). The germline V gene encodes CDR1 MNHEY and CDR2 SMNVEV (reference sequence). The CDR3 covers 17 residues. V was trimmed by 6 bases and J by 12 bases, leaving 30 bases between them. CDR3 amino acids: CASSQISPGQRQGGQFF. The DNA for the CDR3 is TGTGCCAGCAGCCAAATTTCCCCAGGACAACGCCAGGGAGGGCAGTTCTTC.

The CDR3, as DNA: TGTGCCAGCAACTCCCCAGGGGGTCCTCTCACAGATACGCAGTATTTT. Translation: CASNSPGGPLTDTQYF. The chain employs TRBV12-3 or TRBV12-4 and TRBJ2-3; 7 bases line up with TRBD1. This CDR3 spans 16 amino acids. The V gene end was trimmed by 7 bases and the J gene end by 2 bases; junction bases not matched to a gene: 12.

The chain recombines TRBV20-1 with TRBJ2-5, with a weak D call TRBD2 (5 bases). From germline, CDR1 is DFQATT and CDR2 SNEGSKA (reference sequence). The CDR3 loop spans 13 amino acids. V lost 0 bases and J lost 2, with 7 bases in between. The CDR3 nucleotides are TGCAGTGCTAGAGATAGCGAGCAAGAGACCCAGTACTTC. Translating it yields CSARDSEQETQYF.

This clonotype was picked up a small number of times. This chain joins TRBV5-1 and TRBJ2-7; D is possibly TRBD1 or TRBD2 (5 bases each). The V end lost 4 bases, the J end lost 2 bases, and 16 bases lay between the germline ends. This CDR3 contains 15 residues. Germline V gives CDR1 SGHRS, CDR2 YFSETQ. CDR3 residues: CASSAAGTETYEQYF. CDR3 in DNA: TGCGCCAGCAGCGCCGCCGGGACGGAGACCTACGAGCAGTACTTC.

The sample holds many counts of this clonotype. CDR3 DNA sequence: TGCGCCAGCAGCTTGGAAGGGCGACTATACGAGCAGTACTTC. Translation: CASSLEGRLYEQYF. J is TRBJ2-7 and V is TRBV5-1; D possibly corresponds to TRBD2 (5 bases). The CDR3 is 14 residues long. Trimming removed 0 bases at V and 4 bases at J, with 11 bases between. Germline lookup yields CDR1 SGHRS and CDR2 YFSETQ.

V gene TRBV7-9 combines with J gene TRBJ2-2; D remains unclear. Looked up from germline, CDR1 is SEHNR and CDR2 is FQNEAQ (reference sequence). CDR3 length: 13 residues. V was shortened by 5 bases and J by 6 bases, with 10 bases between the two germline ends. CDR3 sequence reads: CASSPLNAGELFF. In DNA, the CDR3 is TGTGCCAGCAGCCCGCTCAACGCCGGGGAGCTGTTTTTT. Together with reference TRBV7-9 and TRBJ2-2, the CDR3 gives the full variable domain: DTGVSQNPRHKITKRGQNVTFRCDPISEHNRLYWYRQTLGQGPEFLTYFQNEAQLEKSRLLSDRFSAERPKGSFSTLEIQRTEQGDSAMYLCASSPLNAGELFFGEGSRLTVL.

This clonotype was counted at least ten times. This sequence joins TRBV12-3 or TRBV12-4 and TRBJ2-3; TRBD2 matches 11 bases. Losses at the gene ends were 3 bases for V and 4 bases for J; bases not matched to a gene: 15. This CDR3 comprises 19 residues. Here the CDR3 reads CASSLGSSVSGRAADTQYF. The CDR3 nucleotides read TGTGCCAGCAGTTTGGGCTCGTCGGTTAGCGGGAGGGCCGCAGATACGCAGTATTTT.

This chain joins TRBV5-1 and TRBJ1-2; no definite D call. Germline-derived CDR1 and CDR2 are SGHRS and YFSETQ. Trimming pared 5 bases from V and 5 bases from J, leaving 16 bases between. This CDR3 has 14 amino acids. The CDR3 loop is CASRVDTGSYGYTF. For the CDR3, the DNA is TGCGCCAGCAGAGTCGACACCGGATCTTATGGCTACACCTTC.

Concerning this clonotype itself: The germline gene is not matched at one end of the junction; a read error may be the cause. The rearrangement links TRBV5-1 to TRBJ2-7, with D perhaps given as TRBD1 or TRBD2 (5 bases each). The germline CDR1 and CDR2 sequences are SGHRS and YFSETQ. The CDR3 is 13 residues long. As DNA, the CDR3 is TGCGCCAGCAGCCTGGGACCCCGTGAACCTGATCACTTC. Its translation is CASSLGPREPDHF. Looking up the rest from reference TRBV5-1 and TRBJ2-7 gives the full variable domain: KAGVTQTPRYLIKTRGQQVTLSCSPISGHRSVSWYQQTPGQGLQFLFEYFSETQRNKGNFPGRFSGRQFSNSRSEMNVSTLELGDSALYLCASSLGPREPDHFGPGTRLTVT.

This chain links TRBV7-2 with TRBJ1-4; D is unresolved. Deletions cut 5 bases from V and 8 bases from J, with 15 bases between. CDR1 is SGHTA, CDR2 FQGNSA, per germline. The CDR3 covers 14 residues. The CDR3 DNA reads TGTGCCAGCAGCACCCCGGGTCAGCGGGAAAAACTGTTTTTT. It yields the protein CASSTPGQREKLFF.

At least ten counts were recorded for this clonotype. This chain links TRBV5-1 with TRBJ2-5, with D hard to call. The CDR3 is made up of 15 amino acids. With 4 bases removed from V and 0 bases from J, the gap between germline ends came to 13 bases. Germline V lookup: CDR1 SGHRS, CDR2 YFSETQ. In DNA, the CDR3 is TGCGCCAGCAGCGAGTGGAGACTGTACCAAGAGACCCAGTACTTC. Encoded protein: CASSEWRLYQETQYF.